The next 21 T cell receptor beta chains were all read from a single sample in a study of control samples from healthy donors and cancer patients. Measured with immunoSEQ multiplex PCR; TCRdb has only the in-frame clones, and not every one. The table has more than 95,000 clones, more than 85% seen once; the top ten hold approximately 7.9%. The sample consisted of blood. The receptors stem from a man between 18 and 29 years old in good health.

The genes are TRBV3-1 (or the pseudogene TRBV3-2) and TRBJ2-1, with 14 bases identical to TRBD2. CDR1 and CDR2 (germline): LGHDT, YNNKEL (reference sequence). CDR3 length: 14 residues. Unmatched junction bases numbered 0, after V lost 3 bases and J lost 8 bases. The DNA of the CDR3 is TGTGCCAGCAGCCAGGGACTAGCGGGGGATGAGCAGTTCTTC. This gives the protein CASSQGLAGDEQFF.

The chain is built from TRBV4-3 and TRBJ2-3, with a tentative D call TRBD2 (5 bases). The V and J ends lost 4 bases and 2 bases respectively, with 10 bases between them. This CDR3 comprises 14 residues. In germline, CDR1 is LGHNA, CDR2 YSLEER. This CDR3 reads CASSPLGLTDTQYF. CDR3 sequence (DNA): TGCGCCAGCAGCCCCCTAGGACTCACAGATACGCAGTATTTT.

This chain joins TRBV7-9 and TRBJ1-5; no clear D gene. The CDR3 is made up of 14 amino acids. CDR1 is SEHNR and CDR2 is FQNEAQ in the germline V gene (reference sequence). The V and J ends lost 5 bases and 0 bases respectively, with 8 bases between them. The CDR3 region is CASSPGGSNQPQHF. In DNA, the CDR3 is TGTGCCAGCAGCCCAGGAGGTAGCAATCAGCCCCAGCATTTT. The full variable domain, its missing parts supplied by reference TRBV7-9 and TRBJ1-5, is DTGVSQNPRHKITKRGQNVTFRCDPISEHNRLYWYRQTLGQGPEFLTYFQNEAQLEKSRLLSDRFSAERPKGSFSTLEIQRTEQGDSAMYLCASSPGGSNQPQHFGDGTRLSIL.

This chain uses TRBV27 with TRBJ2-7; no clear D gene. Germline V CDR1 and CDR2: MNHEY, SMNVEV (reference sequence). Trimming cost V 4 bases and J 2 bases, with 9 bases left between them. The CDR3 loop spans 13 amino acids. The CDR3 sequence: CASSSTPTYEQYF. CDR3 nucleotides: TGTGCCAGCAGTTCAACACCAACCTACGAGCAGTACTTC.

The gene calls are TRBV10-1 and TRBJ1-2; D is uncertain. CDR1 is WNHNN and CDR2 is SYGVQD in the germline V gene (reference sequence). Between the trimmed V and J ends, which lost 4 bases and 4 bases, there was a span of 10 bases. This CDR3 spans 13 amino acids. The CDR3, as DNA: TGCGCCAGCAGTGTCGGGAAGGGCTATGGCTACACCTTC. Protein product: CASSVGKGYGYTF.

The chain has TRBV5-1 and TRBJ2-5; D is unresolved. CDR3 length equals 12 residues. Trimming shortened V by 5 bases and J by 5 bases, and 10 bases separated the two germline ends. Germline V CDR1 and CDR2: SGHRS, YFSETQ. This chain's CDR3 is CASRQTPETQYF. The CDR3 DNA reads TGCGCCAGCAGACAAACCCCGGAGACCCAGTACTTC.

V gene TRBV5-5 combines with J gene TRBJ1-1; 8 bases map to TRBD1. Germline CDR1 SGHKS, CDR2 YYEKEE (reference sequence). J was trimmed by 4 bases and V by 4 bases; bases with no gene match: 18. The length of the CDR3 is 18 residues. The CDR3 reads CASSIEMTGVGGGTEAFF. The CDR3 DNA sequence: TGTGCCAGCAGCATAGAGATGACAGGGGTCGGTGGTGGCACTGAAGCTTTCTTT. Full variable domain (remainder filled in from reference TRBV5-5 and TRBJ1-1): DAGVTQSPTHLIKTRGQQVTLRCSPISGHKSVSWYQQVLGQGPQFIFQYYEKEERGRGNFPDRFSARQFPNYSSELNVNALLLGDSALYLCASSIEMTGVGGGTEAFFGQGTRLTVV.

V usage is TRBV14 and J usage is TRBJ1-3; D gene uncertain. In germline, CDR1 is SGHDN, CDR2 FVKESK. Trimming cost V 2 bases and J 11 bases, with 7 bases left between them. This CDR3 is built from 11 residues. CDR3 amino acids: CASSQTVSIYF. The CDR3 DNA reads as TGTGCCAGCAGCCAAACAGTCTCCATATATTTT.

The chain joins TRBV30 to TRBJ1-6, with 7 bases identical to TRBD1. This CDR3 is built from 16 residues. Unmatched junction bases numbered 7, after V lost 5 bases and J lost 0 bases. CDR1 GTSNPN and CDR2 SVGIG come from the germline V gene (reference sequence). The CDR3 nucleotides are TGTGCCTGGGGGCGCCAGGGGGACTCCTATAATTCACCCCTCCACTTT. Amino acid sequence: CAWGRQGDSYNSPLHF.

The CDR3 DNA reads TGTGCCACCAGGGACAGGGGGAATCAGCCCCAGCATTTT. This sequence encodes CATRDRGNQPQHF. The chain combines TRBV24-1 with TRBJ1-5; 10 bases fit TRBD1. After removal of 7 bases from V and 4 bases from J, the junction contained 0 bases not matched to a gene. Germline V gives CDR1 KGHDR, CDR2 SFDVKD. CDR3 length: 13 residues.

The rearrangement uses TRBV10-3 and TRBJ1-1, with D possibly TRBD1 on 5 matching bases. Trimming removed 2 bases from V and 6 bases from J, with 10 bases in between. The CDR3 length is 13 residues. Germline V gives CDR1 ENHRY, CDR2 SYGVKD. The CDR3 reads CAISEGAGSEAFF. The CDR3 DNA reads as TGTGCCATCAGTGAGGGGGCGGGGTCTGAAGCTTTCTTT.

The CDR3 protein is CASSYGYAAQETQYF. Here the CDR3 DNA reads TGTGCCAGTAGTTATGGGTACGCAGCTCAAGAGACCCAGTACTTC. The J gene is TRBJ2-5, the V gene TRBV19; D is ambiguous. Trimming took 5 bases from V and 2 from J, leaving 15 bases between them. CDR3 size: 15 residues. The V gene's germline CDR1 is LNHDA and CDR2 SQIVND (reference sequence).

The rearrangement links TRBV5-1 to TRBJ2-7; TRBD1 matches at 10 bases. The V and J ends lost 4 bases and 6 bases, in that order; junction bases with no gene match: 7. The CDR3 contains 14 residues. Per the germline V gene, CDR1 is SGHRS and CDR2 is YFSETQ. The CDR3 nucleotides read TGCGCCAGCAGCCCCGGGACAGGGGTCCGCGAGCAGTACTTC. It specifies CASSPGTGVREQYF.

The count of this clone is one. This sequence joins TRBV13 and TRBJ2-7, with a tentative D call TRBD1 (6 bases). Germline V gives CDR1 PRHDT, CDR2 FYEKMQ (reference sequence). The CDR3 runs 16 residues. Trimming took 5 bases from V and 5 from J, leaving 22 bases between them. CDR3 amino acids: CASSRRIKTGFDEQYF. Here the CDR3 DNA reads TGTGCCAGCAGCCGTCGGATTAAAACAGGGTTCGACGAGCAGTACTTC.

The rearrangement joins TRBV11-2 to TRBJ1-1, with D possibly TRBD1 on 5 matching bases. V was trimmed by 2 bases and J by 6 bases, leaving 13 bases between them. CDR1 and CDR2 (germline): SGHAT, FQNNGV. This CDR3 region has 14 residues. CDR3 protein: CASSLRAVGAEAFF. In nucleotides, the CDR3 is TGTGCCAGCAGCTTACGGGCGGTAGGGGCTGAAGCTTTCTTT.

The V and J genes are TRBV27 and TRBJ2-7, with 9 bases aligning to TRBD1. There are 18 residues in the CDR3. V was clipped by 5 bases and J by 2 bases; unmatched bases: 16. Germline V CDR1 and CDR2: MNHEY, SMNVEV (reference sequence). The CDR3 protein is CASSKIWFLGTGTYEQYF. In DNA form, the CDR3 reads TGTGCCAGCAGTAAGATCTGGTTCCTGGGGACAGGGACCTACGAGCAGTACTTC.

This rearrangement joins TRBV9 to TRBJ1-5; the D is unclear. Germline CDR1 is SGDLS and CDR2 is YYNGEE. V lost 3 bases, J lost 0 bases, and 7 bases lay in between. The CDR3 is 14 residues long. CDR3 sequence (DNA): TGTGCCAGCAGCGCGGGTCATAGCAATCAGCCCCAGCATTTT. It yields the protein CASSAGHSNQPQHF.

V and J are TRBV11-2 and TRBJ2-4; D is ambiguous. V was shortened by 3 bases and J by 8 bases, with 23 bases between the two germline ends. Germline V gives CDR1 SGHAT, CDR2 FQNNGV. This CDR3 is 17 amino acids long. In DNA, the CDR3 is TGTGCCAGCAGCTTCCGAGAGGCCCCCCTGGGCGAGGACATTCAGTACTTC. Translation gives CASSFREAPLGEDIQYF.

This chain connects TRBV3-1 (or the pseudogene TRBV3-2) to TRBJ1-5, with D unclear. Germline CDR1 reads LGHDT; CDR2 reads YNNKEL (reference sequence). This CDR3 region has 14 residues. V was trimmed by 0 bases and J by 9 bases, leaving 12 bases between them. CDR3 DNA: TGTGCCAGCAGCCAAGATTTGGCGGCCCGGCCCCAGCATTTT. It encodes CASSQDLAARPQHF.

The rearrangement uses TRBV6-1 and TRBJ1-5; D might be TRBD1 (5 bases). The CDR3 sequence is 18 residues long. Trimming took 4 bases from V and 1 from J, leaving 20 bases between them. CDR1 and CDR2 from the germline V gene are MNHNS and SASEGT. This CDR3 is CASSGPGVLRGSNQPQHF. DNA for the CDR3: TGTGCCAGCAGTGGGCCGGGGGTACTTCGGGGGAGCAATCAGCCCCAGCATTTT.

This chain uses TRBV4-1 with TRBJ2-1, with no clear D. Deletions cut 2 bases from V and 1 base from J, with 9 bases between. Per the germline V gene, CDR1 is MGHRA and CDR2 is YSYEKL. The CDR3 is 15 amino acids. CDR3 bases: TGCGCCAGCAGCCAATCACCAAGTTCCTACAATGAGCAGTTCTTC. Its protein product is CASSQSPSSYNEQFF.